The clone carrying this T cell receptor (beta chain) was recorded only once. Produced via immunoSEQ multiplex PCR; TCRdb's table is partial and in-frame only. This table holds over 150,000 clones, 91% found once. V shed 10 bases and J shed 2 bases, with 15 bases lying between them. The germline CDR1 and CDR2 sequences are SGHVS and FQNEAQ. The CDR3 consists of 14 residues. The sample originates from a study of blood T cell repertoires in COVID-19. The sequenced sample consisted of peripheral blood. This sequence joins TRBV7-8 and TRBJ1-5; possibly TRBD1 for D (5 bases). The source of this sequence is a middle-aged man with acute or convalescent COVID-19. This CDR3 reads CATNGGVGNQPQHF. The CDR3, as DNA: TGTGCCACCAACGGGGGGGTCGGCAATCAGCCCCAGCATTTT.